Here is one TCR beta chain with its context. The same CDR3 can be traced to other DNA sequences in this sample. This entry belongs to a study of blood T cell repertoires in COVID-19. Study-wide context: Acute and convalescent COVID-19 samples came from the United States, Italy and Spain. T cells, B-cell-depleted T cells, or PBMCs provided the cDNA or gDNA that served as material.

Per the original methods: Quantification of nucleated cells was approximated via reference gene primer amplification. TCRdb keeps only in-frame clones here, not all; method: immunoSEQ multiplex PCR. That table is the source of V, J and clone size, and D and trimming were worked out from the DNA. The table includes fewer than 250,000 clones, around 84% detected once. CDR1 SEHNR and CDR2 FQNEAQ come from the germline V gene (reference sequence). V shed 5 bases and J shed 0 bases, with 8 bases lying between them. The CDR3 is 13 residues long. The receptor was derived from a man aged 30-40 years with active or convalescent COVID-19. The sample was peripheral blood. This sequence joins TRBV7-9 and TRBJ2-7; D is uncertain. DNA of the CDR3: TGTGCCAGCAGCCTCTCGGGCTCCTACGAGCAGTACTTC. The encoded protein is CASSLSGSYEQYF.